These 30 T cell receptor beta chains share one sample of origin, sequenced in a study of T cells in localized non-small cell lung cancer. Sequenced by immunoSEQ multiplex PCR; TCRdb stores in-frame clones only, minus some. The table lists some 20,000 clones, approximately 83% of them singletons, with around 4% in the top ten. The sequences come from peripheral blood, collected before any cancer treatment. The receptors were sampled from a man aged 35-75 years with stage I lung adenocarcinoma.

The chain carries TRBV4-3 and TRBJ1-6; perhaps TRBD1 as D (5 bases). V shed 0 bases and J shed 6 bases, with 15 bases lying between them. This CDR3 spans 17 amino acids. Germline CDR1 reads LGHNA; CDR2 reads YSLEER. CDR3 coding DNA: TGCGCCAGCAGCCAAGAGATGTTGGGACTGATTAATTCACCCCTCCACTTT. Its translation: CASSQEMLGLINSPLHF.

V usage is TRBV18 and J usage is TRBJ1-1; D perhaps matches TRBD1 (6 bases). V shed 6 bases and J shed 0 bases, with 14 bases lying between them. The CDR3 extends over 15 amino acids. The germline V gene encodes CDR1 KGHSH and CDR2 LQKENI. The CDR3 protein is CASSWADSMNTEAFF. In nucleotides, the CDR3 is TGTGCCAGCTCGTGGGCGGACAGCATGAACACTGAAGCTTTCTTT.

V and J are TRBV23-1 and TRBJ1-1; TRBD1 matches at 7 bases. TRBV23-1 is filed as an ORF, its function uncertain. The CDR3 covers 16 residues. V lost 0 bases, J lost 5 bases, and 9 bases stayed unmatched. CDR3 nucleotides: TGCGCCAGCAGTCAATCGGGGAGGGGGCGCGGTACTGAAGCTTTCTTT. As protein: CASSQSGRGRGTEAFF.

This clone was found once. The V and J genes are TRBV4-3 and TRBJ1-2, with no clear D. Looked up from germline, CDR1 is LGHNA and CDR2 is YSLEER. This CDR3 has 15 amino acids. The V end was cut by 0 bases, the J end by 2 bases, with 10 bases between. CDR3 DNA: TGCGCCAGCAGCCAAGAATTGGGTTTCAACTATGGCTACACCTTC. Its protein is CASSQELGFNYGYTF.

This clone has a single count. The same CDR3 can be traced to other DNA sequences in this sample. The chain is built from TRBV9 and TRBJ2-5; unclear D gene. Germline V gives CDR1 SGDLS, CDR2 YYNGEE. Trimming left V 0 bases short and J 1 base short, with 7 bases between. This CDR3 region has 14 residues. Here the CDR3 DNA reads TGTGCCAGCAGCGTAGGGACCACCCAAGAGACCCAGTACTTC. Protein sequence: CASSVGTTQETQYF.

This clone was seen just once. The V and J genes are TRBV5-1 and TRBJ2-5; TRBD1 matches 9 bases. The length of the CDR3 is 16 residues. V lost 3 bases and J lost 3; bases outside the gene matches: 9. Germline V CDR1 and CDR2: SGHRS, YFSETQ. The CDR3 nucleotides read TGCGCCAGCAGCTCGGTGGCCGACAGGGGGGAAGAGACCCAGTACTTC. Its translation: CASSSVADRGEETQYF.

This clone came up once. This chain links TRBV7-8 with TRBJ1-3; D is perhaps TRBD1 (5 bases). Germline V lookup: CDR1 SGHVS, CDR2 FQNEAQ. The V gene lost 0 bases and the J gene lost 0 bases, with 9 bases spanning the gap. The CDR3 runs to 16 residues. CDR3 residues: CASSLAGDNSGNTIYF. CDR3 nucleotide sequence: TGTGCCAGCAGCTTAGCGGGGGATAACTCTGGAAACACCATATATTTT.

The chain couples TRBV30 to TRBJ2-7; D possibly corresponds to TRBD2 (5 bases). This CDR3 has 15 residues. V gave up 5 bases and J gave up 0 bases, with 17 bases separating them. Per the germline V gene, CDR1 is GTSNPN and CDR2 is SVGIG (reference sequence). The CDR3 sequence: CAWRSSEVYSYEQYF. The CDR3 nucleotides read TGTGCCTGGCGTTCATCGGAGGTATACTCCTACGAGCAGTACTTC. Supplemented by reference TRBV30 and TRBJ2-7, the full variable domain reads SQTIHQWPATLVQPVGSPLSLECTVEGTSNPNLYWYRQAAGRGLQLLFYSVGIGQISSEVPQNLSASRPQDRQFILSSKKLLLSDSGFYLCAWRSSEVYSYEQYFGPGTRLTVT.

The chain has TRBV4-3 and TRBJ2-1; tentative D call: TRBD1 (6 bases). Germline loops: CDR1 LGHNA, CDR2 YSLEER. This CDR3 region has 15 residues. Trimming removed 0 bases from V and 5 bases from J, with 11 bases in between. CDR3 region: CASSQDHQGNNEQFF. As DNA, the CDR3 is TGCGCCAGCAGCCAAGATCATCAGGGGAACAATGAGCAGTTCTTC.

The table lists this clone with a few counts. The chain combines TRBV5-4 with TRBJ1-6; D call uncertain. This CDR3 has 15 residues. V lost 2 bases, J lost 9 bases, and 15 bases lay in between. The germline V gene encodes CDR1 SGHNT and CDR2 YYREEE (reference sequence). CDR3: CASSFFSAGGSPLHF. CDR3 nucleotide sequence: TGTGCCAGCAGCTTTTTTTCGGCAGGAGGTTCACCCCTCCACTTT.

The rearrangement links TRBV5-1 to TRBJ2-7; 7 bases are a match to TRBD2. J was trimmed by 0 bases and V by 4 bases; bases with no gene match: 10. The CDR3 consists of 16 residues. In germline, CDR1 is SGHRS, CDR2 YFSETQ. CDR3 protein: CASSPWTGEGSYEQYF. In DNA, the CDR3 is TGCGCCAGCAGCCCCTGGACGGGGGAGGGCTCCTACGAGCAGTACTTC.

The chain carries TRBV7-6 and TRBJ2-7, with D possibly being TRBD1 (6 bases). The CDR3 is 14 amino acids. V dropped 0 bases and J dropped 3 bases, with 9 bases sitting between them. The germline V gene has CDR1 SGHVS and CDR2 FNYEAQ. CDR3 protein: CASSLAYRDYEQYF. CDR3 bases: TGTGCCAGCAGCTTAGCTTACAGGGACTACGAGCAGTACTTC.

J is TRBJ2-7 and V is TRBV7-2; D might be TRBD1 (5 bases). Germline V lookup: CDR1 SGHTA, CDR2 FQGNSA. V was cut by 9 bases and J by 3 bases, with 9 bases left in between. The CDR3 extends over 11 amino acids. CDR3 region: CASAQGYEQYF. CDR3 nucleotide sequence: TGTGCCAGTGCCCAGGGCTACGAGCAGTACTTC.

The chain couples TRBV10-1 to TRBJ1-4; 9 bases align to TRBD1. J gave up 0 bases and V 4 bases, and 15 bases lay outside the gene matches. Germline assignment: CDR1 WNHNN and CDR2 SYGVQD (reference sequence). The CDR3 loop spans 20 amino acids. The CDR3 reads CASSVLPTGDRVATNEKLFF. The DNA of the CDR3 is TGCGCCAGCAGTGTCCTTCCTACAGGGGACAGGGTTGCAACTAATGAAAAACTGTTTTTT.

This sequence joins TRBV21-1 and TRBJ2-7; TRBD1 is the table's D call and was not checked against the DNA. TRBV21-1 is noted as a pseudogene. This CDR3 spans 11 amino acids. DNA for the CDR3: TGTGCCTCGAGGACAGGGGGTATGCAGTACTTC. This translates into CASRTGGMQYF.

The J gene is TRBJ2-1, the V gene TRBV6-1; 13 bases match TRBD2. The CDR3 totals 15 residues. Germline V gene data show CDR1 as MNHNS and CDR2 as SASEGT. V trimming: 1 base; J trimming: 6 bases; junction bases outside the gene matches: 0. Written as DNA, the CDR3 is TGTGCCAGCAGTGAAGGGACTAGCGGGAGCAATGAGCAGTTCTTC. It specifies CASSEGTSGSNEQFF.

The chain links TRBV6-1 to TRBJ1-2, with D possibly TRBD1 on 5 matching bases. V lost 1 base and J lost 5, with 14 bases in between. CDR3 length: 15 amino acids. CDR1 and CDR2 from the germline V gene are MNHNS and SASEGT. In DNA, the CDR3 is TGTGCCAGCAGTGAAGGACGGGGCCAGGGTTATGGCTACACCTTC. Translating gives CASSEGRGQGYGYTF.

J is TRBJ2-1 and V is TRBV29-1; perhaps TRBD2 as D (6 bases). V lost 7 bases, J lost 8 bases, and 15 bases lay in between. This CDR3 comprises 12 residues. Germline CDR1 and CDR2: SQVTM and ANQGSEA. As DNA, the CDR3 is TGCAGCGCGGGGACCGCGGGGTATGAGCAGTTCTTC. Translating gives CSAGTAGYEQFF.

V is TRBV27 and J is TRBJ1-2; D uncertain. From germline, CDR1 is MNHEY and CDR2 SMNVEV (reference sequence). The V end lost 5 bases, the J end lost 6 bases, and 22 bases lay between the germline ends. CDR3 size: 16 residues. CDR3 DNA: TGTGCCAGCAGTCCCAATGGGTTGCGCGGGGTCCATGGCTACACCTTC. It yields the protein CASSPNGLRGVHGYTF.

This chain connects TRBV6-1 to TRBJ2-5; tentatively, D is TRBD1 (5 bases). V lost 2 bases and J 2 bases, leaving 12 bases between the germline ends. The V gene's germline CDR1 is MNHNS and CDR2 SASEGT. This CDR3 comprises 15 residues. CDR3 coding DNA: TGTGCCAGCAGTGAACGGCAGGGTGGGCAAGAGACCCAGTACTTC. It specifies CASSERQGGQETQYF.

The chain recombines TRBV28 with TRBJ1-1, with no clear D. Germline CDR1 reads MDHEN; CDR2 reads SYDVKM. This CDR3 has 14 residues. Trimming stripped 2 bases from V and 0 bases from J, with 7 bases between. The CDR3 reads CASSLGVMNTEAFF. CDR3 nucleotide sequence: TGTGCCAGCAGTTTAGGGGTTATGAACACTGAAGCTTTCTTT.

The V gene is TRBV7-9, the J gene TRBJ1-2; D gene uncertain. CDR1 and CDR2 (germline): SEHNR, FQNEAQ (reference sequence). Trimming stripped 0 bases from V and 3 bases from J, with 14 bases between. There are 16 residues in the CDR3. CDR3 sequence (DNA): TGTGCCAGCAGCTTAGCAGGAAGCGGGCTATACTATGGCTACACCTTC. It is translated as CASSLAGSGLYYGYTF.

In this sample, this clone turned up once. This sequence joins TRBV29-1 and TRBJ1-2; possible D gene TRBD1, 6 bases. V lost 3 bases, J lost 2 bases, and 13 bases lay in between. This CDR3 contains 14 residues. CDR1 SQVTM and CDR2 ANQGSEA come from the germline V gene. The CDR3 spells CSVDFGGRNYGYTF. Written as DNA, the CDR3 is TGCAGCGTTGATTTTGGGGGCCGGAACTATGGCTACACCTTC.

The V gene is TRBV5-4, the J gene TRBJ1-3; 8 nucleotides match TRBD1. The CDR3 length is 18 residues. CDR1 is SGHNT and CDR2 is YYREEE in the germline V gene (reference sequence). Trimming cost V 4 bases and J 3 bases; bases outside gene matches: 15. CDR3 DNA: TGTGCCAGCAGCGCCACAGGGGGATCTCTGGGTATTGGAAACACCATATATTTT. This encodes CASSATGGSLGIGNTIYF.

This clone was counted between two and nine times. This rearrangement joins TRBV28 to TRBJ2-7; 9 nucleotides line up with TRBD1. Germline-derived CDR1 and CDR2 are MDHEN and SYDVKM. CDR3 length: 17 residues. Trimming removed 3 bases from V and 3 bases from J; junction bases left unmatched: 12. CDR3 loop: CASSFFVTGTGHYEQYF. The CDR3 DNA reads TGTGCCAGCAGTTTCTTCGTTACCGGGACAGGGCACTACGAGCAGTACTTC.

By frequency in the sample, this clone is medium-sized (0.01 to 0.1%). The chain uses TRBV9 and TRBJ2-7, with D perhaps TRBD1 or TRBD2 (5 bases each). Trimming took 2 bases from V and 0 from J, leaving 12 bases between them. Per the germline V gene, CDR1 is SGDLS and CDR2 is YYNGEE. The CDR3 is made up of 15 amino acids. The CDR3: CASSVGTVSSYEQYF. CDR3 DNA: TGTGCCAGCAGCGTCGGGACGGTGAGCTCCTACGAGCAGTACTTC.

In DNA, the CDR3 is TGTGCCAGCAGCTCCCCCAAAGGGGGGGGCTATGGCTACACCTTC. This encodes CASSSPKGGGYGYTF. The J gene is TRBJ1-2, the V gene TRBV7-2; the D gene is possibly TRBD1 (6 bases). The CDR3 spans 15 residues. Trimming stripped 4 bases from V and 4 bases from J, with 16 bases between. Germline CDR1 SGHTA, CDR2 FQGNSA.

The V gene is TRBV4-1, the J gene TRBJ2-7; D may be TRBD2 (5 bases). The CDR3 spans 16 residues. Germline assignment: CDR1 MGHRA and CDR2 YSYEKL. With 0 bases removed from V and 0 bases from J, the gap between germline ends came to 12 bases. CDR3 sequence reads: CASSQDLAARSYEQYF. DNA of the CDR3: TGCGCCAGCAGCCAAGATCTAGCCGCCCGCTCCTACGAGCAGTACTTC.

The V and J genes are TRBV19 and TRBJ1-1; D remains ambiguous. Between the trimmed V and J ends, which lost 4 bases and 4 bases, there was a span of 13 bases. Germline V gene data show CDR1 as LNHDA and CDR2 as SQIVND (reference sequence). The CDR3 is made up of 14 amino acids. CDR3 residues: CASSTSWEGTEAFF. Here the CDR3 DNA reads TGTGCCAGTAGTACTAGTTGGGAGGGCACTGAAGCTTTCTTT.

This clone was detected a few times. The chain recombines TRBV11-2 with TRBJ1-1, with 8 bases lining up with TRBD1. Germline V gives CDR1 SGHAT, CDR2 FQNNGV. The CDR3 has 15 residues. The ends lost 5 bases at V and 4 bases at J; junction bases unmatched: 9. The CDR3 loop reads CASSLRTGTSTEAFF. CDR3 in DNA: TGTGCCAGCAGCCTAAGGACAGGGACTTCCACTGAAGCTTTCTTT.